The 27 T cell receptor beta chains presented below share a single source sample, sequenced in a study of response to subunit inactivated influenza vaccine. TCRdb re-called the RT-PCR reads through MiXCR, storing one row per CDR3 protein. The sample holds about 650,000 distinct CDR3 sequences, less than 20% seen once. This material consisted of PBMCs from blood, taken about 12 days after vaccination. The receptors stem from a man aged 50-60 years who received an inactivated influenza vaccine.

This chain links TRBV7-2 with TRBJ2-7; possibly TRBD1 for D (6 bases). Germline V gene data show CDR1 as SGHTA and CDR2 as FQGNSA. The CDR3 is 14 amino acids. V lost 4 bases and J lost 5, with 15 bases in between. The CDR3 here is CASSSNRVIDEQYF. Here the CDR3 DNA reads TGTGCCAGCAGCTCCAACAGGGTCATAGACGAGCAGTACTTC.

In nucleotides, the CDR3 is TGTGCCATCACCGGGGGCATGAACACTGAAGCTTTCTTT. It codes for CAITGGMNTEAFF. This sequence joins TRBV10-3 and TRBJ1-1; maybe TRBD1 (6 bases). With 7 bases removed from V and 0 bases from J, the gap between germline ends came to 9 bases. The CDR3 extends over 13 amino acids. Germline values: CDR1 ENHRY, CDR2 SYGVKD.

V gene TRBV7-9 combines with J gene TRBJ2-3; TRBD2 matches at 8 bases. Looked up from germline, CDR1 is SEHNR and CDR2 is FQNEAQ (reference sequence). The V segment lost 10 bases and the J segment 0 bases; nucleotides outside the gene matches: 9. CDR3 size: 15 residues. CDR3 sequence: CATYTPGGSTDTQYF. In nucleotides, the CDR3 is TGTGCCACCTATACACCGGGGGGGAGCACAGATACGCAGTATTTT. The full variable domain, in which reference TRBV7-9 and TRBJ2-3 provide the parts outside the CDR3, is DTGVSQNPRHKITKRGQNVTFRCDPISEHNRLYWYRQTLGQGPEFLTYFQNEAQLEKSRLLSDRFSAERPKGSFSTLEIQRTEQGDSAMYLCATYTPGGSTDTQYFGPGTRLTVL.

This chain connects TRBV29-1 to TRBJ2-7; D is unresolved. Germline V lookup: CDR1 SQVTM, CDR2 ANQGSEA. V gave up 4 bases and J gave up 9 bases, with 16 bases separating them. The CDR3 covers 12 residues. The CDR3 coding sequence is TGCAGCGTTGCCCCGGACGGGTTGGGGCAGTACTTC. Its protein product is CSVAPDGLGQYF.

This chain uses TRBV4-3 with TRBJ2-3; D may correspond to TRBD1 or TRBD2 (5 bases each). V was shortened by 2 bases and J by 0 bases, with 15 bases between the two germline ends. The germline V gene has CDR1 LGHNA and CDR2 YSLEER. The CDR3 loop spans 17 amino acids. CDR3 DNA sequence: TGCGCCAGCAGCCAAAGGGTGGGGCGGGCCAGCACAGATACGCAGTATTTT. It is translated as CASSQRVGRASTDTQYF.

This clonotype came up many times. Relative to the germline gene, one junction end is altered; a read error may explain this. The chain recombines TRBV4-1 with TRBJ1-1; a weak D match, TRBD1 (5 bases). The CDR3 has 14 amino acids. From germline, CDR1 is MGHRA and CDR2 YSYEKL. CDR3 residues: CASRQDNRPYEAFF. The CDR3 bases are TGCGCCAGCAGACAAGACAACAGGCCTTATGAAGCTTTCTTT.

The genes are TRBV5-5 and TRBJ2-4; D is possibly TRBD1 (5 bases). The CDR3 contains 14 residues. Per the germline V gene, CDR1 is SGHKS and CDR2 is YYEKEE (reference sequence). The germline V and J ends were trimmed by 3 bases and 9 bases, with 16 bases remaining between them. The CDR3 nucleotides read TGTGCCAGCAGCTCGAATCAGGGTTTGGGCATTCAGTACTTC. Residues: CASSSNQGLGIQYF.

The chain links TRBV4-2 to TRBJ2-3; 7 bases map to TRBD1. The length of the CDR3 is 15 residues. The V and J ends lost 1 base and 3 bases, in that order; junction bases with no gene match: 4. CDR1 is LGHNA, CDR2 YNFKEQ, per germline. The CDR3 is CASSQGGQETDTQYF. CDR3 nucleotides: TGTGCCAGCAGCCAAGGCGGACAGGAAACAGATACGCAGTATTTT.

The chain is built from TRBV24-1 and TRBJ1-2, with D hard to call. The length of the CDR3 is 12 residues. V lost 3 bases, J lost 5 bases, and 6 bases lay in between. The germline V gene has CDR1 KGHDR and CDR2 SFDVKD. The CDR3 sequence: CATSDTGYGYTF. CDR3 DNA sequence: TGTGCCACCAGTGATACGGGATATGGCTACACCTTC.

This clonotype turned up a few times. The CDR3 spells CSVEHDKTGLAGANYLPQETQYF. In DNA, the CDR3 is TGCAGCGTTGAACATGATAAAACTGGACTAGCGGGGGCCAACTACCTACCACAAGAGACCCAGTACTTC. The rearrangement links TRBV29-1 to TRBJ2-5; 13 bases are shared with TRBD2. The V gene end was trimmed by 2 bases and the J gene end by 2 bases; junction bases not matched to a gene: 26. Germline V gene sequence: CDR1 SQVTM, CDR2 ANQGSEA. The CDR3 length is 23 residues.

The chain couples TRBV20-1 to TRBJ2-2; 10 nucleotides match TRBD1. Germline V CDR1 and CDR2: DFQATT, SNEGSKA (reference sequence). J gave up 4 bases and V 1 base, and 3 bases lay outside the gene matches. The CDR3 totals 15 residues. The CDR3 reads CSARGTGGSTGELFF. DNA for the CDR3: TGCAGTGCTAGAGGGACAGGGGGAAGCACCGGGGAGCTGTTTTTT.

This clonotype appeared many times. CDR3 sequence (DNA): TGTGCCAGTAGTATCGGACAGGCGACAGATACGCAGTATTTT. It is translated as CASSIGQATDTQYF. The V gene is TRBV19, the J gene TRBJ2-3; 7 bases are a match to TRBD1. From germline, CDR1 is LNHDA and CDR2 SQIVND (reference sequence). The CDR3 extends over 14 amino acids. V was pared by 3 bases and J by 3 bases, with 3 bases of the junction left unmatched.

The V gene is TRBV18, the J gene TRBJ2-5; D is unclear. Germline lookup yields CDR1 KGHSH and CDR2 LQKENI. The ends were cut back, 3 bases at V and 4 bases at J, with 6 bases in the middle. The CDR3 spans 12 residues. The CDR3 loop reads CASSPVAETQYF. Written as DNA, the CDR3 is TGTGCCAGCTCACCCGTCGCAGAGACCCAGTACTTC.

This clonotype was detected ten times or more. The chain couples TRBV6-1 to TRBJ1-2, with TRBD1 matching 10 bases. Germline V gene data show CDR1 as MNHNS and CDR2 as SASEGT. The CDR3 loop spans 13 amino acids. The V segment lost 6 bases and the J segment 12 bases; nucleotides outside the gene matches: 10. The CDR3 reads CASSSTGTGVNTF. CDR3 in DNA: TGTGCCAGCAGCTCAACCGGGACAGGGGTTAACACCTTC.

The chain recombines TRBV29-1 with TRBJ2-1; no clear D. V was pared by 1 base and J by 0 bases, with 4 bases between. CDR3 length: 13 residues. Germline values: CDR1 SQVTM, CDR2 ANQGSEA. CDR3 DNA sequence: TGCAGCGTTGAAGCGAGCTCCTACAATGAGCAGTTCTTC. It encodes CSVEASSYNEQFF.

The rearrangement joins TRBV3-1 to TRBJ2-7, with TRBD1 as a possible D gene (6 bases). Germline V gene sequence: CDR1 LGHDT, CDR2 YNNKEL (reference sequence). Trimming left V 1 base short and J 4 bases short, with 14 bases between. The CDR3 has 15 residues. CDR3 nucleotide sequence: TGTGCCAGCAGCCAAGTGTTCGCGCAGGGGTACGAGCAGTACTTC. Amino acid sequence: CASSQVFAQGYEQYF.

The CDR3, as DNA: TGCAGCGTGGGATCGATAGCGGGACGAACAGATACGCAGTATTTT. It specifies CSVGSIAGRTDTQYF. The chain joins TRBV29-1 to TRBJ2-3; TRBD2 matches 8 bases. The CDR3 extends over 15 amino acids. The germline V gene has CDR1 SQVTM and CDR2 ANQGSEA. The V and J ends lost 6 bases and 3 bases, in that order; junction bases with no gene match: 11.

The rearrangement joins TRBV12-3 or TRBV12-4 to TRBJ1-5; tentative D call: TRBD1 (6 bases). V dropped 2 bases and J dropped 6 bases, with 14 bases sitting between them. The CDR3 length is 15 residues. The CDR3 protein is CASSLMGPGAQPQHF. The CDR3 DNA follows: TGTGCCAGCAGTTTAATGGGACCGGGGGCTCAGCCCCAGCATTTT.

This chain links TRBV20-1 with TRBJ1-4; 10 bases fit TRBD1. The length of the CDR3 is 16 residues. V trimming: 2 bases; J trimming: 1 base; junction bases outside the gene matches: 4. In germline, CDR1 is DFQATT, CDR2 SNEGSKA (reference sequence). In DNA form, the CDR3 reads TGCAGTGCTAGATTGGGGACAGGGGTAACTAATGAAAAACTGTTTTTT. Amino acid sequence: CSARLGTGVTNEKLFF.

This clonotype occurred many times. The chain couples TRBV12-3 or TRBV12-4 to TRBJ2-2; D possibly corresponds to TRBD1 (5 bases). Trimming removed 3 bases from V and 0 bases from J, with 8 bases in between. This CDR3 spans 15 amino acids. CDR3 sequence (DNA): TGTGCCAGCAGTTTCGGCAGGGCGAACACCGGGGAGCTGTTTTTT. This translates into CASSFGRANTGELFF.

The chain couples TRBV7-3 to TRBJ2-3; tentatively, D is TRBD1 (5 bases). The CDR3 consists of 15 residues. Trimming left V 6 bases short and J 8 bases short, with 21 bases between. Germline V CDR1 and CDR2: SGHTA, FQGTGA. CDR3 nucleotide sequence: TGTGCCAGCAGGCCAGACAGAGCCCTAGATGTTACGCAGTATTTT. It translates to CASRPDRALDVTQYF.

This chain links TRBV29-1 with TRBJ1-3; no clear D. With 4 bases removed from V and 0 bases from J, the gap between germline ends came to 16 bases. Germline V gives CDR1 SQVTM, CDR2 ANQGSEA. The CDR3 loop spans 16 amino acids. In nucleotides, the CDR3 is TGCAGCGTTGCCGAAGAGTTAACAGCCTCTGGAAACACCATATATTTT. Translated, it gives CSVAEELTASGNTIYF.

The rearrangement uses TRBV12-3 or TRBV12-4 and TRBJ2-5, with D tentatively TRBD2 (6 bases). This CDR3 is built from 13 residues. V lost 3 bases and J 6 bases, leaving 11 bases between the germline ends. The chain's CDR3 is CASSFRGLKTQYF. The CDR3 DNA reads TGTGCCAGCAGTTTCCGGGGACTGAAGACCCAGTACTTC.

This clonotype came up many times. The chain links TRBV20-1 to TRBJ1-1; D perhaps matches TRBD1 (5 bases). The CDR3 extends over 13 amino acids. Germline CDR1 and CDR2: DFQATT and SNEGSKA (reference sequence). V dropped 6 bases and J dropped 6 bases, with 17 bases sitting between them. CDR3: CSATDSLGAEAFF. The CDR3 DNA follows: TGCAGTGCCACTGACAGCCTTGGGGCTGAAGCTTTCTTT.

This clonotype has more than one count but fewer than ten. The chain recombines TRBV7-2 with TRBJ2-3; 8 nucleotides line up with TRBD2. CDR3 length equals 13 residues. The V segment lost 11 bases and the J segment 0 bases; nucleotides outside the gene matches: 4. Germline lookup yields CDR1 SGHTA and CDR2 FQGNSA. The CDR3 nucleotides are TGTGCCGGGACTAGATCTAGCACAGATACGCAGTATTTT. Protein sequence: CAGTRSSTDTQYF.

The chain links TRBV6-2 or TRBV6-3 to TRBJ2-5; D gene uncertain. CDR1 is MNHEY, CDR2 SVGEGT, per germline. V gave up 2 bases and J gave up 7 bases, with 17 bases separating them. CDR3 size: 15 residues. This CDR3 reads CASSYESPLPGTQYF. The CDR3 coding sequence is TGTGCCAGCAGTTACGAGAGTCCTCTTCCGGGGACCCAGTACTTC.

CDR3 region: CASSQDGGARGQPQHF. In DNA, the CDR3 is TGCGCCAGCAGCCAAGACGGTGGGGCACGCGGTCAGCCCCAGCATTTT. The chain combines TRBV4-1 with TRBJ1-5; maybe TRBD1 (5 bases). The V gene's germline CDR1 is MGHRA and CDR2 YSYEKL. The CDR3 is 16 amino acids. Trimming cost V 0 bases and J 6 bases, with 15 bases left between them.